Listed below are T cell receptor beta chains from one sample, sequenced in a study of T cell repertoires in cytomegalovirus infection. MiXCR, applied by TCRdb to the reads, yields one record per CDR3 protein. The table includes about 130,000 distinct CDR3 sequences, about 24% detected once. The antigens of these receptors remain unknown. Sequenced material: PBMCs, sequenced either directly or after in vitro stimulation (not recorded which). These receptors originate from a human donor in good health (CMV status not recorded). Some clones in this sample may be carry-over from other donors' samples. Each CDR3 is given with its conserved first and last residue. A D gene is named only where the DNA matches it firmly. The size field is filled for only some rows; it gives once, few, many or a size class.

CDR3aa: CASSSGERSGNTIYF
CDR3nt: TGTGCTAGCAGCTCGGGGGAGCGATCTGGAAACACCATATATTTT
j_gene: TRBJ1-3
abundance: -
v_gene: TRBV7-6
len: 15
d_gene: -

CDR3aa: CASSLGRGHNEQFF
CDR3nt: TGTGCCAGCAGCTTAGGACGGGGACACAATGAGCAGTTCTTC
j_gene: TRBJ2-1
abundance: -
v_gene: TRBV7-2
len: 14
d_gene: -

CDR3aa: CASSQRIGVAGDNEQFF
CDR3nt: TGTGCCAGCAGCCAAAGAATCGGGGTAGCGGGAGACAATGAGCAGTTCTTC
j_gene: TRBJ2-1
abundance: few
v_gene: TRBV4-1
len: 17
d_gene: TRBD2

CDR3aa: CSATTSGYQNNEQFF
CDR3nt: TGCAGTGCCACGACTAGCGGGTATCAAAACAATGAGCAGTTCTTC
j_gene: TRBJ2-1
abundance: few
v_gene: TRBV20-1
len: 15
d_gene: TRBD2

CDR3aa: CASTAYTGELFF
CDR3nt: TGTGCCAGCACCGCGTACACCGGGGAGCTGTTTTTT
j_gene: TRBJ2-2
abundance: -
v_gene: TRBV6-8
len: 12
d_gene: -

CDR3aa: CASRKRETTGELFF
CDR3nt: TGTGCCAGCAGGAAGCGGGAGACCACCGGGGAGCTGTTTTTT
j_gene: TRBJ2-2
abundance: few
v_gene: TRBV12-3/TRBV12-4
len: 14
d_gene: TRBD2

CDR3aa: CASSDYRHPVYGYTF
CDR3nt: TGTGCCAGCAGTGACTACAGACACCCAGTCTATGGCTACACCTTC
j_gene: TRBJ1-2
abundance: -
v_gene: TRBV6-5
len: 15
d_gene: -

CDR3aa: CASSLGGANYGYTF
CDR3nt: TGTGCCAGCAGCCTGGGCGGAGCTAACTATGGCTACACCTTC
j_gene: TRBJ1-2
abundance: many
v_gene: TRBV12-3/TRBV12-4
len: 14
d_gene: -

CDR3aa: CASSQDWGIGEAFF
CDR3nt: TGCGCCAGCAGCCAAGATTGGGGTATCGGGGAAGCTTTCTTT
j_gene: TRBJ1-1
abundance: -
v_gene: TRBV4-1
len: 14
d_gene: -

CDR3aa: CASSLEPPGSYEQYF
CDR3nt: TGTGCCAGCAGCTTAGAACCCCCTGGCTCCTACGAGCAGTACTTC
j_gene: TRBJ2-7
abundance: many
v_gene: TRBV7-2
len: 15
d_gene: -

CDR3aa: CASSLDGTSGYEQYF
CDR3nt: TGTGCCAGCAGCTTAGACGGGACTAGCGGCTACGAGCAGTACTTC
j_gene: TRBJ2-7
abundance: many
v_gene: TRBV7-2
len: 15
d_gene: TRBD2

CDR3aa: CASSLAPGSNQPQHF
CDR3nt: TGTGCCAGCAGCTTAGCGCCGGGTAGCAATCAGCCCCAGCATTTT
j_gene: TRBJ1-5
abundance: -
v_gene: TRBV7-2
len: 15
d_gene: -

CDR3aa: CASSPTPPGQGNNQPQHF
CDR3nt: TGTGCCAGCAGTCCCACCCCTCCGGGACAGGGTAACAATCAGCCCCAGCATTTT
j_gene: TRBJ1-5
abundance: few
v_gene: TRBV28
len: 18
d_gene: TRBD1

CDR3aa: CASSQPQGAGNTEAFF
CDR3nt: TGTGCCAGCAGCCAACCACAGGGGGCTGGGAACACTGAAGCTTTCTTT
j_gene: TRBJ1-1
abundance: -
v_gene: TRBV4-2
len: 16
d_gene: TRBD1

CDR3aa: CASSYGRGAETQYF
CDR3nt: TGTGCCAGCAGTTACGGTCGCGGTGCAGAGACCCAGTACTTC
j_gene: TRBJ2-5
abundance: few
v_gene: TRBV6-6
len: 14
d_gene: -

CDR3aa: CATSDHRIYNEQFF
CDR3nt: TGTGCCACCAGTGATCACAGAATCTACAATGAGCAGTTCTTC
j_gene: TRBJ2-1
abundance: few
v_gene: TRBV24-1
len: 14
d_gene: -

CDR3aa: CASSLDPNPTDTQYF
CDR3nt: TGTGCCAGCAGCTTGGATCCAAACCCCACAGATACGCAGTATTTT
j_gene: TRBJ2-3
abundance: -
v_gene: TRBV5-4
len: 15
d_gene: -

CDR3aa: CASSWGGVSGYNEQFF
CDR3nt: TGTGCCAGCAGCTGGGGGGGGGTTAGCGGTTACAATGAGCAGTTCTTC
j_gene: TRBJ2-1
abundance: many
v_gene: TRBV7-6
len: 16
d_gene: TRBD2

CDR3aa: CASIPTGRTEAFF
CDR3nt: TGTGCCAGTATCCCGACAGGGAGGACTGAAGCTTTCTTT
j_gene: TRBJ1-1
abundance: -
v_gene: TRBV19
len: 13
d_gene: TRBD1

CDR3aa: CASTAPGGSYNEQFF
CDR3nt: TGTGCCAGCACCGCTCCGGGGGGCTCCTACAATGAGCAGTTCTTC
j_gene: TRBJ2-1
abundance: -
v_gene: TRBV28
len: 15
d_gene: TRBD2

CDR3aa: CASSPPGHWTWSSGNTIYF
CDR3nt: TGTGCCAGCAGCCCACCGGGACACTGGACGTGGAGCTCTGGAAACACCATATATTTT
j_gene: TRBJ1-3
abundance: -
v_gene: TRBV6-2/TRBV6-3
len: 19
d_gene: -

CDR3aa: CASNSGSSYNEQFF
CDR3nt: TGTGCCAGCAACAGCGGGAGCTCCTACAATGAGCAGTTCTTC
j_gene: TRBJ2-1
abundance: few
v_gene: TRBV12-3/TRBV12-4
len: 14
d_gene: TRBD2

CDR3aa: CATIGGGTEAFF
CDR3nt: TGTGCCACCATAGGGGGGGGGACTGAAGCTTTCTTT
j_gene: TRBJ1-1
abundance: once
v_gene: TRBV27
len: 12
d_gene: -

CDR3aa: CASSRTGDNSPLHF
CDR3nt: TGTGCCAGCAGCCGGACAGGCGATAATTCACCCCTCCACTTT
j_gene: TRBJ1-6
abundance: -
v_gene: TRBV3-1
len: 14
d_gene: TRBD1

CDR3aa: CASWGGDGYTF
CDR3nt: TGTGCCAGCTGGGGGGGGGATGGCTACACCTTC
j_gene: TRBJ1-2
abundance: many
v_gene: TRBV7-2
len: 11
d_gene: -

CDR3aa: CASRYPAGTFYEQYF
CDR3nt: TGTGCCAGCAGGTACCCCGCCGGGACCTTCTACGAGCAGTACTTC
j_gene: TRBJ2-7
abundance: medium-sized
v_gene: TRBV6-2/TRBV6-3
len: 15
d_gene: -

CDR3aa: CASSLAGTIGGTDTQYF
CDR3nt: TGTGCCAGCAGCTTGGCAGGCACCATCGGGGGCACAGATACGCAGTATTTT
j_gene: TRBJ2-3
abundance: -
v_gene: TRBV7-9
len: 17
d_gene: -

CDR3aa: CASRRTGGSQETQYF
CDR3nt: TGTGCCAGCCGAAGGACGGGAGGCTCCCAAGAGACCCAGTACTTC
j_gene: TRBJ2-5
abundance: -
v_gene: TRBV12-3/TRBV12-4
len: 15
d_gene: TRBD2

CDR3aa: CASALREYEQYF
CDR3nt: TGTGCCAGCGCTCTTCGGGAGTACGAGCAGTACTTC
j_gene: TRBJ2-7
abundance: -
v_gene: TRBV6-2/TRBV6-3
len: 12
d_gene: -

CDR3aa: CASSLGTGTDTEAFF
CDR3nt: TGTGCCAGCAGCTTGGGGACAGGCACAGACACTGAAGCTTTCTTT
j_gene: TRBJ1-1
abundance: -
v_gene: TRBV5-4
len: 15
d_gene: TRBD1

CDR3aa: CASKSYSGGTGELFF
CDR3nt: TGTGCCAGCAAATCCTACAGTGGGGGGACCGGGGAGCTGTTTTTT
j_gene: TRBJ2-2
abundance: -
v_gene: TRBV27
len: 15
d_gene: -

CDR3aa: CASSGGQSPPEAFF
CDR3nt: TGTGCCAGCAGTGGGGGACAGAGCCCACCTGAAGCTTTCTTT
j_gene: TRBJ1-1
abundance: few
v_gene: TRBV28
len: 14
d_gene: TRBD1

CDR3aa: CASSLRTGRAEAFF
CDR3nt: TGTGCCAGCAGTTTGCGTACAGGGAGGGCTGAAGCTTTCTTT
j_gene: TRBJ1-1
abundance: -
v_gene: TRBV28
len: 14
d_gene: -

CDR3aa: CASRSTGSIYGYTF
CDR3nt: TGTGCCAGCAGGTCGACAGGGTCGATCTATGGCTACACCTTC
j_gene: TRBJ1-2
abundance: -
v_gene: TRBV7-2
len: 14
d_gene: TRBD1

CDR3aa: CASSQDWGLAEGNEQFF
CDR3nt: TGCGCCAGCAGCCAAGATTGGGGACTGGCCGAGGGAAATGAGCAGTTCTTC
j_gene: TRBJ2-1
abundance: few
v_gene: TRBV4-3
len: 17
d_gene: -

CDR3aa: CASSALAGYPNEQFF
CDR3nt: TGTGCCAGCAGCGCCCTAGCGGGATACCCCAATGAGCAGTTCTTC
j_gene: TRBJ2-1
abundance: few
v_gene: TRBV7-9
len: 15
d_gene: TRBD2

CDR3aa: CASSLLATTVSGELFF
CDR3nt: TGTGCCAGCAGTTTGCTAGCCACCACGGTATCCGGGGAGCTGTTTTTT
j_gene: TRBJ2-2
abundance: many
v_gene: TRBV27
len: 16
d_gene: -

CDR3aa: CASSMEGGQLNTEAFF
CDR3nt: TGTGCCAGTAGTATGGAGGGGGGACAACTGAACACTGAAGCTTTCTTT
j_gene: TRBJ1-1
abundance: few
v_gene: TRBV19
len: 16
d_gene: -

CDR3aa: CASSLVYEQYF
CDR3nt: TGTGCCAGCAGCTTAGTTTACGAGCAGTACTTC
j_gene: TRBJ2-7
abundance: many
v_gene: TRBV7-9
len: 11
d_gene: -

CDR3aa: CASSLPTGYDTEAFF
CDR3nt: TGTGCCAGCAGCCTACCGACAGGGTACGACACTGAAGCTTTCTTT
j_gene: TRBJ1-1
abundance: few
v_gene: TRBV7-9
len: 15
d_gene: TRBD1

CDR3aa: CASSLPTSGTQYF
CDR3nt: TGTGCTAGCAGCTTACCTACAAGCGGGACCCAGTACTTC
j_gene: TRBJ2-5
abundance: many
v_gene: TRBV7-7
len: 13
d_gene: -

CDR3aa: CASSMGRSGGYNEQFF
CDR3nt: TGTGCCAGCAGCATGGGACGTAGCGGAGGTTACAATGAGCAGTTCTTC
j_gene: TRBJ2-1
abundance: few
v_gene: TRBV5-4
len: 16
d_gene: -

CDR3aa: CASRRTGSSTDTQYF
CDR3nt: TGTGCCAGTAGGAGGACAGGATCTAGCACAGATACGCAGTATTTT
j_gene: TRBJ2-3
abundance: -
v_gene: TRBV19
len: 15
d_gene: TRBD1

CDR3aa: CASSVEGASGMNTEAFF
CDR3nt: TGTGCCAGCAGCGTAGAGGGGGCGAGTGGGATGAACACTGAAGCTTTCTTT
j_gene: TRBJ1-1
abundance: few
v_gene: TRBV9
len: 17
d_gene: TRBD1

CDR3aa: CASSLRLMGQETQYF
CDR3nt: TGTGCCAGCAGCTTAAGGTTGATGGGCCAAGAGACCCAGTACTTC
j_gene: TRBJ2-5
abundance: many
v_gene: TRBV7-2
len: 15
d_gene: -